This TCR beta chain was retrieved from a study of beta chain features in type 1 diabetes. Comment on this clone: The antigen remains undetermined.

Broader study findings: Type 1 diabetes patients had fewer VDJ junction insertions and more deletions. Any HLA-type effect on TCRB rearrangement remained unresolved here. Shorter TCRB CDR3s, moderately but significantly so, were found in Type 1 diabetes patients in all four CD4+ subsets.

V shed 4 bases and J 13 bases; nucleotides not matched to a gene: 10. CDR1 LGHNA and CDR2 YNFKEQ come from the germline V gene. This CDR3 contains 13 residues. The authors reverse transcribed all of the isolated RNA, so sequencing captured expressed TCRB transcripts. The method was immunoSEQ multiplex PCR; TCRdb's version includes in-frame clones alone and lacks a portion of them. The table lists under 250,000 clones, over 11% of them singletons. The chain has TRBV4-2 and TRBJ1-2; 9 bases match TRBD1. The specimen was naive CD4+ T cells from blood. This TCR was sampled from a man aged 30-40 years with type 1 diabetes. CDR3 coding DNA: TGTGCCAGCAGCCCCCGGGACAGGGAGTCCGTCACCTTC. Translated, it gives CASSPRDRESVTF.